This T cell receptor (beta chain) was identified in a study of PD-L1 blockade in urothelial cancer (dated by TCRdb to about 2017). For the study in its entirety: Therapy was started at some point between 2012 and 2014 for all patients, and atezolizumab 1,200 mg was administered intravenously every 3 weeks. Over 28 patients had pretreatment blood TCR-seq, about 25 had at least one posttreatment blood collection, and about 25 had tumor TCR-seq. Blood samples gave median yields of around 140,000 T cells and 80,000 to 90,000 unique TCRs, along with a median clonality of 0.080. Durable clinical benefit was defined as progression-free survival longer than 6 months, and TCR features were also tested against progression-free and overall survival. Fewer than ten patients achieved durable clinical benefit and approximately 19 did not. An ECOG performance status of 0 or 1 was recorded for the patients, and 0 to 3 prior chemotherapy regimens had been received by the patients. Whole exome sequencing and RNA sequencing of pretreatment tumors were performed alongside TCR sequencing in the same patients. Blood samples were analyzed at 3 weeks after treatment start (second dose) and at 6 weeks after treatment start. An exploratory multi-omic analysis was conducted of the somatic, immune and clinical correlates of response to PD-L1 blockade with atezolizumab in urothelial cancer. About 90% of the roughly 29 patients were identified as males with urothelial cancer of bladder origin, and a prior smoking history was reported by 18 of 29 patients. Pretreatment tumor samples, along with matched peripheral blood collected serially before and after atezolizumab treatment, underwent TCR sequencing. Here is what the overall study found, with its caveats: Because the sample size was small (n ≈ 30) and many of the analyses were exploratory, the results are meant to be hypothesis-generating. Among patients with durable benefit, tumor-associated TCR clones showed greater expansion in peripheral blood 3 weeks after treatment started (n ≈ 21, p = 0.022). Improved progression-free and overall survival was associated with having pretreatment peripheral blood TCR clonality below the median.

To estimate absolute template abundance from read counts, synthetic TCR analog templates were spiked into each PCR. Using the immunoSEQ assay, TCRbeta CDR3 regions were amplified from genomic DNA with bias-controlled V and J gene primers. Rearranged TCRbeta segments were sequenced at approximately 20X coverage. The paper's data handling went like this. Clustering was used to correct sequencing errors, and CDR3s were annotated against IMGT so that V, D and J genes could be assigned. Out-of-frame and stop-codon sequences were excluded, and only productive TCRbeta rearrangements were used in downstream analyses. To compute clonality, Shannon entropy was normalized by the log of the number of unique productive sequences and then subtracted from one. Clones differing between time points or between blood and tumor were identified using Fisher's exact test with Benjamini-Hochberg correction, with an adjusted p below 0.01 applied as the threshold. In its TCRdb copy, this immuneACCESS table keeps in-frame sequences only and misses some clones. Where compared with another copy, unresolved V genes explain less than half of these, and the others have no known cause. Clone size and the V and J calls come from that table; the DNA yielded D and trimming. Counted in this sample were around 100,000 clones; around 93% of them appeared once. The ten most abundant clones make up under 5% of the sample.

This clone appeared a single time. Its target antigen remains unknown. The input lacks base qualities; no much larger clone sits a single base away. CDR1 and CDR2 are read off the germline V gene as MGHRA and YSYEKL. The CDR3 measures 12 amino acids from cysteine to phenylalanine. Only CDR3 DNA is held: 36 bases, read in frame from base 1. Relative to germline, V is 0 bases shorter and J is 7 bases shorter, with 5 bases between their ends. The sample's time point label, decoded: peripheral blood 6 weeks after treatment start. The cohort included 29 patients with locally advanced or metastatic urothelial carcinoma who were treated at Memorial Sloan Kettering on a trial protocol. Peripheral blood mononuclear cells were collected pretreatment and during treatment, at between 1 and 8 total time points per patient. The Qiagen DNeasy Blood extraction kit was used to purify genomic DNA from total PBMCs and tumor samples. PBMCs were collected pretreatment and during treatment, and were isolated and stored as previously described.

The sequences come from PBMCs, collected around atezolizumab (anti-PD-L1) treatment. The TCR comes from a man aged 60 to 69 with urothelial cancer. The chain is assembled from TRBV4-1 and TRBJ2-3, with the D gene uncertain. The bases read TGCGCCAGCAGCCAAGAGTTTAATACGCAGTATTTT. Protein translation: CASSQEFNTQYF.